The table lists the clone carrying this T cell receptor beta chain with a count of one. Germline V gives CDR1 LGHNA, CDR2 YNFKEQ. V shed 0 bases, J shed 8 bases, and the junction held 8 bases outside the gene matches. This CDR3 contains 15 residues. These data originate in a study of blood T cell repertoires in COVID-19. Across the study: Donors in the United States, Italy and Spain gave samples during acute or convalescent COVID-19. Sources were T cells, B-cell-depleted T cells, or PBMCs; the material itself was cDNA or gDNA.

Per the study methods: Reference gene primer amplification gave nucleated cell count estimates. This table comes from immunoSEQ multiplex PCR, and its TCRdb copy is limited to in-frame clones, with some not included. V and J calls plus clone size are reproduced from that table; the DNA served to infer D and trimming. The sample has around 180,000 clones, 88% seen once. This chain connects TRBV4-2 to TRBJ1-2, with 8 bases lining up with TRBD1. Sequencing used peripheral blood. The source of this sequence is a man between 60 and 75 years old with acute or convalescent COVID-19. CDR3 DNA sequence: TGTGCCAGCAGCCAAGATCTGGGGACAGGAGTGGGCTACACCTTC. Translation: CASSQDLGTGVGYTF.